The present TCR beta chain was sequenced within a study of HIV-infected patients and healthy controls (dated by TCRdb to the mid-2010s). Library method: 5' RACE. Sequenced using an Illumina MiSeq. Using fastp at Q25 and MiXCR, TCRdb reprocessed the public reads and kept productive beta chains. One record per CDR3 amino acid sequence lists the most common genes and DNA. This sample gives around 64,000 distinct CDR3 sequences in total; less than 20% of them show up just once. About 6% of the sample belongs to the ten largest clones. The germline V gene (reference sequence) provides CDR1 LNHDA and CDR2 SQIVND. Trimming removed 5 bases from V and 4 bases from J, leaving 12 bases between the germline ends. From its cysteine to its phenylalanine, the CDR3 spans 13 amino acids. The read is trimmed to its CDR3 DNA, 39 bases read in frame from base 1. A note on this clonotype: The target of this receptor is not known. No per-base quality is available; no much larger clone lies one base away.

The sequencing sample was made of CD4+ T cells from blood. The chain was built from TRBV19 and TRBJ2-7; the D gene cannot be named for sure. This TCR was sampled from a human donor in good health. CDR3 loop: CASSSRHGYEQYF. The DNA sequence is TGTGCCAGTAGTTCCCGACATGGATACGAGCAGTACTTC.